The source of this T cell receptor beta chain is a study of beta chain features in type 1 diabetes. Study-wide results and caveats: When cDNA is sequenced, cells with high TCR expression could be over-represented. A potential influence of HLA type upon TCRB rearrangement remained unresolved herein.

Sequencing targeted expressed TCRB transcripts, as all isolated RNA had been reverse transcribed. Produced via immunoSEQ multiplex PCR; TCRdb's table is partial and in-frame only. The sample comprises more than 300,000 clones, 7.5% to 9% of which are singletons, and less than 0.45% rests with the top ten. The sample holds a few counts of this clone. Its target is not known. On average, the one heparinised blood draw given by each donor was about 120 mL. This TCR came from a woman aged 18 to 35 in good health. Sequenced sample: central memory CD4+ T cells from blood.

The CDR3 sequence: CASSSFNNEQFF. In DNA form, the CDR3 reads TGTGCCAGCAGCTCCTTTAACAATGAGCAGTTCTTC. The chain combines TRBV7-2 with TRBJ2-1; D remains ambiguous. The CDR3 is 12 residues long. The germline V and J ends were trimmed by 4 bases and 5 bases, with 6 bases remaining between them. Germline assignment: CDR1 SGHTA and CDR2 FQGNSA.